This T cell receptor beta chain was profiled in a study of siplizumab effects on memory and regulatory T cells (dated by TCRdb to between 2017 and 2020). Turning to the overall study: The study looked at the effect of siplizumab, an anti-CD2 antibody, on alloreactive T-cell subsets in allogeneic mixed lymphocyte reactions made from human PBMCs. On the study overall, not on this receptor specifically: Compared with memory T cells, unstimulated naive T cells appeared more diverse, and naive cells seemed to make a substantial contribution to the alloresponse. Because sequences below about 10^-5 frequency were poorly captured, only a minor fraction of alloreactive clones could be mapped to unstimulated subsets. Whether proliferating Tregs from siplizumab cultures actually had suppressive function was not functionally confirmed. For roughly 75-95% of proliferating CD4+ or CD8+ clones, no naive or memory phenotype could be assigned. Of the alloreactive CD4+ clones that could be mapped, the Treg-derived share averaged 68.8% with siplizumab compared with about 25% in control reactions. Siplizumab significantly lowered the cumulative frequency of alloreactive sequences that could be traced to unstimulated CD4+ memory T cells.

The CDR3 measures 16 amino acids from cysteine to phenylalanine. Left in the record is the CDR3 DNA by itself, 48 bases read in frame from the first base. Looking up the germline V gene (reference sequence) yields CDR1 SEHNR and CDR2 FQNEAQ. V and J lose 1 base and 0 bases, and a span of 10 bases separates them. Library method: the immunoSEQ multiplex PCR assay. The deep sequencing platform assayed roughly 10^5 TCR templates per sample. Genomic DNA extracted from sorted T cells was the material used for TCRbeta CDR3 sequencing. Turning to the authors' computational methods: The R programming language was used for clonal analysis of the TCRbeta CDR3 data. Comparing unstimulated samples against CFSE-low samples taken after the reaction was how alloreactive CD4+ and CD8+ clones were defined. By matching sequences to the repertoires of sorted unstimulated Treg and non-Treg cells, each alloreactive CD4+ clone was assigned a regulatory or non-regulatory origin. TCRdb mirrors the immuneACCESS table, restricted to in-frame sequences. Some clones are absent from its copies; in checked studies, under half trace to an unresolved V gene, and the reason for the others is unknown. V and J calls and clone size are copied from that table; D and trimming were computed from the DNA. In all, the sample holds some 100,000 clones, and about 95% of those were seen once. The ten largest clonotypes hold roughly 0.61% of the sample.

Sorted unstimulated T cells and proliferating T cells recovered from mixed lymphocyte reactions underwent TCRbeta CDR3 sequencing. Fresh whole blood from about ten HLA-typed healthy donors served as the source for isolating PBMCs. To map where alloreactive clones came from, CD4+ regulatory T cells in the unstimulated state were FACS-sorted. Worth noting for this clone: The specificity of this receptor is unknown. No much larger clone is present one base from it, and per-base qualities are unavailable.

The V gene is TRBV7-9 and the J gene is TRBJ1-3, with an unclear D gene assignment. The source is a human donor in good health. The sequencing input was Tregs sorted from blood. The DNA reads TGTGCCAGCAGCTTAGGTCTCCCCTTCTCTGGAAACACCATATATTTT. It codes for CASSLGLPFSGNTIYF.